The clone carrying this T cell receptor (beta chain) was detected only a few times. Its antigen is still unknown. The data belong to a study of Ad26.COV2.S vaccination and SARS-CoV-2 variants. Only in-frame clones appear in the TCRdb table, and some are missing; sequencing was by immunoSEQ multiplex PCR. In the table there are about 320,000 clones, 70% to 90% of which are singletons. The treatment here: some 20 received Ad26.COV2.S at low or high dose, single or two shots; 5 received placebo; per-sample allocation not given. Sample collection was performed on day 63 after the first vaccine or placebo injection. The CDR3 extends over 15 amino acids. CDR1 is SGHVS, CDR2 FNYEAQ, per germline. V gave up 5 bases and J gave up 4 bases, with 18 bases separating them. Findings of the study overall: The analyses of TCR breadth and depth may have understated the size of total T cell responses. Individuals receiving vaccine had higher spike-specific TCR breadth than placebo recipients did.

This sample comprised peripheral blood, obtained in a trial of Ad26.COV2.S vaccine versus placebo. This TCR was sampled from a person aged 18-60 years who received the Ad26.COV2.S COVID-19 vaccine or a placebo. J is TRBJ2-7 and V is TRBV7-6; a possible D gene is TRBD1 (7 bases). In DNA, the CDR3 is TGTGCCAGCAGCCAAGGGGGGACAGACCAGTACGAGCAGTACTTC. This gives the protein CASSQGGTDQYEQYF.